The 13 T cell receptor beta chains below all came from one sample that was sequenced in a study of T-cell reconstitution after alpha-beta-depleted transplantation in children. This sample's TCRbeta library carried unique molecular identifier barcodes. MiXCR, run by TCRdb on the PCR reads, gives a single entry per CDR3 protein. The repertoire holds 500,000 or so distinct CDR3 sequences, with about 33% as singletons. The specimen comprised PBMCs from the stem cell graft donor, sampled from the stem cell graft. These receptor sequences come from a human donor who donated a stem cell graft to a child with aplastic anemia.

This clonotype was found once. The V gene is TRBV9, the J gene TRBJ1-2; 9 bases map to TRBD1. After removal of 2 bases from V and 8 bases from J, the junction contained 13 bases not matched to a gene. The CDR3 sequence is 16 residues long. The germline CDR1 and CDR2 sequences are SGDLS and YYNGEE. The CDR3 region is CASSVASIDRGDGYTF. The CDR3 DNA sequence: TGTGCCAGCAGCGTCGCCTCAATCGACAGGGGGGACGGCTACACCTTC.

The chain has TRBV19 and TRBJ1-1, with a possible D match to TRBD1 (5 bases). V shed 3 bases and J shed 3 bases, with 14 bases lying between them. The CDR3 totals 15 residues. Germline values: CDR1 LNHDA, CDR2 SQIVND (reference sequence). The CDR3 DNA reads TGTGCCAGTAGTATCCTATCAGGCAGGGACACTGAAGCTTTCTTT. Translated, it gives CASSILSGRDTEAFF. Based on the CDR3 plus reference TRBV19 and TRBJ1-1, the full variable domain is DGGITQSPKYLFRKEGQNVTLSCEQNLNHDAMYWYRQDPGQGLRLIYYSQIVNDFQKGDIAEGYSVSREKKESFPLTVTSAQKNPTAFYLCASSILSGRDTEAFFGQGTRLTVV.

V usage is TRBV29-1 and J usage is TRBJ1-1, with unresolved D. CDR3 length equals 14 residues. Trimming took 6 bases from V and 5 from J, leaving 19 bases between them. In germline, CDR1 is SQVTM, CDR2 ANQGSEA. In DNA, the CDR3 is TGCAGCGTACGCCTGATGGGCGGTAAAACTGAAGCTTTCTTT. This codes for CSVRLMGGKTEAFF.

This clonotype has more than one count but fewer than ten. This sequence joins TRBV10-3 and TRBJ2-5, with D unresolved. Trimming cost V 4 bases and J 4 bases, with 19 bases left between them. CDR3 size: 16 residues. Germline CDR1 ENHRY, CDR2 SYGVKD. The CDR3 protein is CAISGSLAGSGETQYF. Written as DNA, the CDR3 is TGTGCCATCAGTGGGTCTTTGGCCGGGTCGGGAGAGACCCAGTACTTC.

This clonotype was seen many times. The chain couples TRBV7-2 to TRBJ1-5; D remains unclear. Germline V gives CDR1 SGHTA, CDR2 FQGNSA. Trimming took off 1 base at V and 2 bases at J, with 12 bases between the two ends. The CDR3 extends over 16 amino acids. This chain's CDR3 is CASSLGATLGNQPQHF. The CDR3, as DNA: TGTGCCAGCAGCTTAGGGGCAACCCTAGGCAATCAGCCCCAGCATTTT.

This clonotype was detected only a few times. The chain joins TRBV7-2 to TRBJ1-2; perhaps TRBD1 as D (6 bases). V was shortened by 3 bases and J by 8 bases, with 16 bases between the two germline ends. There are 14 residues in the CDR3. Germline-derived CDR1 and CDR2 are SGHTA and FQGNSA. The CDR3 DNA sequence: TGTGCCAGCAGCTTCTCACAGGGTCGAAGGGGCTACACCTTC. Amino acid sequence: CASSFSQGRRGYTF.

This clonotype was seen only a few times. CDR3 DNA: TGTGCCAGCAGCCAAGTCGTGACAGGGTCCGGCACTGAAGCTTTCTTT. Its translation is CASSQVVTGSGTEAFF. This chain connects TRBV14 to TRBJ1-1; the match to TRBD1 covers 7 bases. Trimming cost V 1 base and J 4 bases; bases outside gene matches: 9. Germline CDR1 is SGHDN and CDR2 is FVKESK. The CDR3 has 16 amino acids.

The CDR3 DNA is TGTGCCAGGGGCCCCGGAGACTATGGCTACACCTTC. Residues: CARGPGDYGYTF. V usage is TRBV28 and J usage is TRBJ1-2; D is unresolved. V was clipped by 9 bases and J by 3 bases, with 11 bases between them. In germline, CDR1 is MDHEN, CDR2 SYDVKM. There are 12 residues in the CDR3.

The chain has TRBV5-8 and TRBJ2-2; 11 nucleotides match TRBD1. Losses at the gene ends were 4 bases for V and 4 bases for J; bases not matched to a gene: 6. Germline-derived CDR1 and CDR2 are SGHTS and YDEGEE. CDR3 size: 16 residues. CDR3 loop: CASSPRGTGGTGELFF. The CDR3 DNA reads TGTGCCAGCAGCCCACGCGGGACAGGGGGCACCGGGGAGCTGTTTTTT.

The V call is TRBV5-6, the J call TRBJ2-4, with a possible D match to TRBD1 (6 bases). Deletions cut 0 bases from V and 11 bases from J, with 12 bases between. The CDR3 length is 13 residues. The germline V gene has CDR1 SGHDT and CDR2 YYEEEE. Here the CDR3 reads CASSLGTEAFQYF. In DNA form, the CDR3 reads TGTGCCAGCAGCTTGGGGACAGAAGCATTTCAGTACTTC.

The chain has TRBV30 and TRBJ2-1; 11 nucleotides line up with TRBD2. The CDR3 sequence is 13 residues long. Germline V CDR1 and CDR2: GTSNPN, SVGIG (reference sequence). V gave up 1 base and J gave up 9 bases; unmatched junction bases: 2. The CDR3 DNA sequence: TGTGCCTGGAGTGGTAGCGGGAGGGGTGAGCAGTTCTTC. Translating gives CAWSGSGRGEQFF.

This clonotype was seen once. Here the CDR3 reads CASSLEREGGYEQYV. The CDR3 bases are TGTGCCAGCAGCTTAGAACGGGAGGGCGGTTACGAGCAGTACGTC. V usage is TRBV13 and J usage is TRBJ2-7; the match to TRBD2 covers 8 bases. Trimming cost V 1 base and J 4 bases; bases outside gene matches: 6. The germline V gene has CDR1 PRHDT and CDR2 FYEKMQ (reference sequence). This CDR3 has 15 residues.

This clonotype was seen a few times. The rearrangement uses TRBV18 and TRBJ1-1; D is undetermined. The CDR3 consists of 13 residues. V gave up 5 bases and J gave up 1 base, with 8 bases separating them. Germline CDR1 and CDR2: KGHSH and LQKENI. The CDR3 loop reads CASSTNSNTEAFF. CDR3 in DNA: TGTGCCAGCTCAACAAACTCGAACACTGAAGCTTTCTTT.